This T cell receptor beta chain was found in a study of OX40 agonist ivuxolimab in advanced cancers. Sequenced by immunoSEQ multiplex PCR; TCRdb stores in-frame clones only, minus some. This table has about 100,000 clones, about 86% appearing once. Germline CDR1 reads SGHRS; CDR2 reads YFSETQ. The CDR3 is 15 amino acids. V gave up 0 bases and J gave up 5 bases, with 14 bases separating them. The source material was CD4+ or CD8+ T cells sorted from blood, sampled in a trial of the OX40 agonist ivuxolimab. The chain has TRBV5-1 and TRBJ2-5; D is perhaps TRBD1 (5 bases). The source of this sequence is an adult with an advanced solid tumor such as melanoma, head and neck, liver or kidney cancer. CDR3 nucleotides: TGCGCCAGCAGCTTGGTAGGGGCCGGTCTTGAGACCCAGTACTTC. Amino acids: CASSLVGAGLETQYF. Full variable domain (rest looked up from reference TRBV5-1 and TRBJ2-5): KAGVTQTPRYLIKTRGQQVTLSCSPISGHRSVSWYQQTPGQGLQFLFEYFSETQRNKGNFPGRFSGRQFSNSRSEMNVSTLELGDSALYLCASSLVGAGLETQYFGPGTRLLVL.